This passage covers 29 T cell receptor beta chains from one sample sequenced in a study of metastatic and nonmetastatic thyroid tumors. Thyroid surgery was preceded by no treatment in any patient. TCRdb re-called the PCR reads via MiXCR. This table holds about 34,000 clones, under 20% found once. Source material: blood. All receptors derive from a female donor with papillary thyroid cancer or a benign thyroid nodule (not recorded which). Some clones in this sample may be carry-over from other donors' samples.

There are many counts of this clone. Given a much more abundant clone one base away, this may be a read error. The same CDR3 arises from other DNA sequences in this sample as well. V and J are TRBV7-9 and TRBJ2-7, with unresolved D. Germline lookup yields CDR1 SEHNR and CDR2 FQNEAQ (reference sequence). This CDR3 has 12 residues. The CDR3 reads CASSLVQDEQHF. In DNA form, the CDR3 reads TGTGCCAGCAGCTTAGTACAAGACGAGCAGCACTTC.

This rearrangement joins TRBV11-2 to TRBJ2-1; 13 positions match TRBD2. J gave up 10 bases and V 5 bases, and 11 bases lay outside the gene matches. The CDR3 runs 16 residues. Germline CDR1 SGHAT, CDR2 FQNNGV. CDR3 in amino acids: CASSAPGLAGSGEQFF. The CDR3 bases are TGTGCCAGCAGCGCACCGGGACTAGCGGGATCCGGGGAGCAGTTCTTC.

This clone was detected many times. The CDR3 spells CASSSTWNSPLHF. The CDR3 region has the DNA TGCGCCAGCAGCTCGACATGGAATTCACCCCTCCACTTT. This sequence joins TRBV5-1 and TRBJ1-6; D uncertain. Trimming pared 3 bases from V and 7 bases from J, leaving 8 bases between. This CDR3 comprises 13 residues. Germline V gives CDR1 SGHRS, CDR2 YFSETQ.

This clone was counted a single time. This chain uses TRBV3-1 with TRBJ1-1; D remains unclear. Germline CDR1 and CDR2: LGHDT and YNNKEL (reference sequence). The CDR3 runs to 14 residues. Trimming left V 1 base short and J 4 bases short, with 10 bases between. As DNA, the CDR3 is TGTGCCAGCAGCCAAGTTCTAGGGCGCACTGAAGCTTTCTTT. Encoded protein: CASSQVLGRTEAFF.

This clone was counted many times. This chain joins TRBV9 and TRBJ1-2, with D maybe TRBD1 (5 bases). Germline lookup yields CDR1 SGDLS and CDR2 YYNGEE. This CDR3 has 13 amino acids. V was cut by 2 bases and J by 7 bases, with 12 bases left in between. CDR3 DNA sequence: TGTGCCAGCAGCGTCCCCGGGACGAGTGGCTACACCTTC. This codes for CASSVPGTSGYTF.

A note on this clone: The sample has other DNA sequences that encode this CDR3 too. The chain employs TRBV7-3 and TRBJ2-7; 8 positions match TRBD1. CDR1 is SGHTA, CDR2 FQGTGA, per germline. CDR3 length: 14 amino acids. With 2 bases clipped from V and 5 bases from J, the junction kept 5 bases outside the gene matches. The CDR3 spells CASSLGGQGHEQYF. CDR3 bases: TGTGCCAGCAGCTTAGGCGGACAGGGACACGAGCAGTACTTC.

This clone has at least ten counts. The rearrangement links TRBV7-9 to TRBJ2-1; maybe TRBD2 (6 bases). The CDR3 has 16 amino acids. V lost 4 bases and J 4 bases, leaving 17 bases between the germline ends. Germline V gene sequence: CDR1 SEHNR, CDR2 FQNEAQ (reference sequence). CDR3 coding DNA: TGTGCCAGCAGCTCCAGTGGAGGCGGGATTTACAATGAGCAGTTCTTC. As protein: CASSSSGGGIYNEQFF.

This clone was picked up many times. V and J are TRBV28 and TRBJ2-1; the D call may be TRBD1 or TRBD2 (5 bases each). Germline loops: CDR1 MDHEN, CDR2 SYDVKM. Trimming removed 6 bases at V and 8 bases at J, with 17 bases between. The CDR3 is 14 amino acids. Written as DNA, the CDR3 is TGTGCCAGCAGCCCTCGGGGCAGGTATGATGAGCAGTTCTTC. Protein product: CASSPRGRYDEQFF.

Details on this clone: The germline gene is not matched at one end of the junction; a read error may be the cause. The genes are TRBV4-3 and TRBJ1-4; 11 bases fit TRBD1. This CDR3 contains 15 residues. Germline lookup yields CDR1 LGHNA and CDR2 YSLEER. CDR3 DNA: TGCGCCGGCAGCCAGGGACAGGGGGTTGGAGAAAAACTGCTTTTT. This sequence encodes CAGSQGQGVGEKLLF.

The sample holds many counts of this clone. The chain carries TRBV20-1 and TRBJ2-7, with D possibly TRBD2 on 5 matching bases. The CDR3 covers 13 residues. Germline CDR1 DFQATT, CDR2 SNEGSKA (reference sequence). V lost 6 bases, J lost 1 base, and 13 bases lay in between. In DNA, the CDR3 is TGCAGTGCCCGGCGGGCTATATCCTACGAGCAGTACTTC. Residues: CSARRAISYEQYF.

The sample holds a few counts of this clone. The gene calls are TRBV3-1 and TRBJ2-5; D is ambiguous. This CDR3 spans 13 amino acids. CDR1 LGHDT and CDR2 YNNKEL come from the germline V gene (reference sequence). V was pared by 2 bases and J by 2 bases, with 6 bases between. The CDR3 loop reads CASSQSIQETQYF. The CDR3 nucleotides read TGTGCCAGCAGCCAAAGTATACAAGAGACCCAGTACTTC.

This clone is labeled medium-sized. This chain links TRBV20-1 with TRBJ2-1; D is undetermined. The V gene lost 3 bases and the J gene lost 4 bases, with 10 bases spanning the gap. In germline, CDR1 is DFQATT, CDR2 SNEGSKA (reference sequence). This CDR3 is built from 13 residues. CDR3 DNA sequence: TGCAGTGCTAGTGATTTTAGGTACAATGAGCAGTTCTTC. Its protein is CSASDFRYNEQFF.

This clone qualifies as medium-sized. Other DNA sequences of this sample code for an identical CDR3. The chain joins TRBV6-1 to TRBJ2-1, with a possible D match to TRBD1 (6 bases). The V end lost 5 bases, the J end lost 8 bases, and 16 bases lay between the germline ends. The length of the CDR3 is 14 residues. The germline gives CDR1 MNHNS, CDR2 SASEGT. The CDR3 reads CASSKQGYPDEQFF. The CDR3 bases are TGTGCCAGCAGTAAACAGGGTTATCCCGATGAGCAGTTCTTC.

Worth noting for this clone: At one of its ends the junction is not consistent with the germline gene, which may arise from a read error. The chain is built from TRBV9 and TRBJ2-2; 7 bases align to TRBD2. The CDR3 has 15 amino acids. CDR1 is SGDLS, CDR2 YYNGEE, per germline. This CDR3 is CASSAWGGKDGELLF. As DNA, the CDR3 is TGTGCCAGCAGCGCCTGGGGGGGGAAGGACGGGGAGCTGCTTTTT.

Ten or more counts support this clone. The rearrangement joins TRBV11-3 to TRBJ2-1, with 8 nucleotides matching TRBD2. Germline assignment: CDR1 SGHNT and CDR2 YENEEA. The V gene end was trimmed by 5 bases and the J gene end by 5 bases; junction bases not matched to a gene: 14. The CDR3 length is 17 residues. The CDR3 reads CASSPGVGTGGNNEQFF. In nucleotides, the CDR3 is TGTGCCAGCAGCCCCGGGGTGGGTACGGGAGGGAACAATGAGCAGTTCTTC.

This clone was counted ten times or more. V is TRBV20-1 and J is TRBJ2-1; 8 nucleotides align to TRBD1. The V gene's germline CDR1 is DFQATT and CDR2 SNEGSKA (reference sequence). The CDR3 has 15 amino acids. V shed 0 bases, J shed 5 bases, and the junction held 6 bases outside the gene matches. CDR3 amino acids: CSARDRTGWNNEQFF. The DNA of the CDR3 is TGCAGTGCTAGAGATCGGACAGGGTGGAACAATGAGCAGTTCTTC.

This clone was counted many times. The chain carries TRBV6-2 or TRBV6-3 and TRBJ1-5; TRBD1 matches at 7 bases. This CDR3 has 15 residues. V shed 7 bases and J 6 bases; nucleotides not matched to a gene: 12. CDR1 and CDR2 from the germline V gene are MNHEY and SVGEGT. For the CDR3, the DNA is TGTGCCAGCACCAATCCGGGACAGTGGGGTCAGCCCCAGCATTTT. Translating gives CASTNPGQWGQPQHF.

In its sample, this clone was seen many times. The chain uses TRBV7-8 and TRBJ2-3, with 7 bases aligning to TRBD2. J lost 6 bases, V lost 1 base, and 4 bases had no gene match. Germline V CDR1 and CDR2: SGHVS, FQNEAQ. This CDR3 has 14 residues. This chain's CDR3 is CASSLVAGADTQYF. The CDR3 region has the DNA TGTGCCAGCAGCTTAGTGGCGGGAGCCGATACGCAGTATTTT.

This clone was counted at least ten times. A clone one base away is much larger, so this may be a read error. Other DNA sequences in this sample translate to the same CDR3. This chain uses TRBV6-4 with TRBJ2-3; 12 bases are a match to TRBD2. This CDR3 spans 15 amino acids. Germline CDR1 reads MRHNA; CDR2 reads SNTAGT. The CDR3 nucleotides are TGTGCCTGCAGTGACTCACTAGCGGGAGGAGATACGCAGTATTTT. Protein: CACSDSLAGGDTQYF.

The chain has TRBV6-1 and TRBJ1-5; a possible D gene is TRBD1 (6 bases). The CDR3 totals 16 residues. V was cut by 10 bases and J by 2 bases, with 21 bases left in between. In germline, CDR1 is MNHNS, CDR2 SASEGT. The CDR3 loop reads CAITPRWDMGNQPQHF. The CDR3 DNA follows: TGTGCCATCACCCCTCGGTGGGACATGGGCAATCAGCCCCAGCATTTT.

A note on this clone: Just one base apart from a much larger clone, this may be a read error. Here the CDR3 reads CSSSASGSFGANVLTF. The CDR3 bases are TGTTCCAGCAGCGCTAGCGGGAGTTTCGGGGCCAACGTCCTGACTTTC. This rearrangement joins TRBV9 to TRBJ2-6; TRBD2 agrees at 10 bases. The CDR3 has 16 amino acids. Germline V lookup: CDR1 SGDLS, CDR2 YYNGEE.

This clone was recorded many times. The chain has TRBV28 and TRBJ2-2; the D gene is possibly TRBD2 (6 bases). The length of the CDR3 is 15 residues. Germline CDR1 and CDR2: MDHEN and SYDVKM. V lost 7 bases to trimming and J lost 6 bases, with 18 bases between them. Written as DNA, the CDR3 is TGTGCCAGCAATCAAGGAGGGGCGGGGTCCGGGGAGCTGTTTTTT. The encoded protein is CASNQGGAGSGELFF.

This clone appeared a few times. This chain links TRBV6-5 with TRBJ2-7; D gene uncertain. Germline V CDR1 and CDR2: MNHEY, SVGAGI. Trimming took 0 bases from V and 7 from J, leaving 13 bases between them. The CDR3 spans 14 residues. CDR3 sequence (DNA): TGTGCCAGCAGTTACTCTGGCCCAAGGAATGAGCAGTACTTC. Amino acids: CASSYSGPRNEQYF.

This clone was seen repeatedly, ten times or more. The rearrangement uses TRBV29-1 and TRBJ2-7, with D possibly matching TRBD2 (6 bases). V shed 4 bases and J shed 4 bases, with 17 bases lying between them. CDR3 size: 14 residues. The germline CDR1 and CDR2 sequences are SQVTM and ANQGSEA. The CDR3 sequence: CSVGGVGTAYEQYF. The CDR3 region has the DNA TGCAGCGTTGGGGGGGTTGGCACCGCGTACGAGCAGTACTTC.

This clone was found a few times. This chain connects TRBV20-1 to TRBJ2-7, with D possibly called TRBD1 or TRBD2 (5 bases each). Trimming stripped 4 bases from V and 5 bases from J, with 21 bases between. CDR3 size: 15 residues. Per germline, CDR1 DFQATT and CDR2 SNEGSKA (reference sequence). The CDR3 protein is CSAIDYGTIGHEQYF. In DNA, the CDR3 is TGCAGTGCTATAGACTACGGGACCATAGGCCACGAGCAGTACTTC.

This clone was observed at least ten times. The chain couples TRBV3-1 to TRBJ2-7, with D possibly TRBD2 on 6 matching bases. Trimming shortened V by 1 base and J by 3 bases, and 13 bases separated the two germline ends. In germline, CDR1 is LGHDT, CDR2 YNNKEL (reference sequence). The CDR3 is 15 residues long. The CDR3 DNA reads TGTGCCAGCAGCCAAGCTAGCGCCAACTTCTACGAGCAGTACTTC. Protein: CASSQASANFYEQYF.

This clone showed up many times. This rearrangement joins TRBV9 to TRBJ2-1, with 7 bases matching TRBD1. The CDR3 consists of 12 residues. V trimming: 3 bases; J trimming: 16 bases; junction bases outside the gene matches: 10. Germline CDR1 SGDLS, CDR2 YYNGEE. DNA of the CDR3: TGTGCCAGCAGCGCGACCCCTGGACAGGTATTCTTC. This codes for CASSATPGQVFF.

This clone was counted only a few times. With a much larger clone just one base away, this may be a read error. The chain's CDR3 is CASSPSFRERNTGELFF. The CDR3 DNA follows: TGCGCCAGCAGCCCCAGCTTCCGGGAACGAAACACCGGGGAGCTGTTTTTT. The chain is built from TRBV4-1 and TRBJ2-2, with D maybe TRBD2 (5 bases). Germline lookup yields CDR1 MGHRA and CDR2 YSYEKL. V was clipped by 4 bases and J by 2 bases, with 17 bases between them. This CDR3 spans 17 amino acids.

This clone has ten or more counts. The V gene is TRBV5-4, the J gene TRBJ1-6, with unresolved D. CDR3 length: 16 residues. Germline CDR1 reads SGHNT; CDR2 reads YYREEE (reference sequence). Deletions cut 0 bases from V and 7 bases from J, with 14 bases between. CDR3 in amino acids: CASSLDRGLRNSPLHF. The CDR3 region has the DNA TGTGCCAGCAGCTTGGATCGGGGTCTAAGGAATTCACCCCTCCACTTT.